These T cell receptor beta chains were read from a single sample in a study of blood T cell repertoires in COVID-19. The assay was immunoSEQ multiplex PCR, and TCRdb's table has in-frame clones only and misses some. There are about 140,000 clones in the sample; 77% occur only once, and roughly 9% lies in the top ten. Sequencing input: peripheral blood. These receptor sequences come from a woman in her 50s with active or convalescent COVID-19. Both conserved end residues are trimmed from each CDR3. Fields, in order: V gene, J gene, CDR3 protein.

>TRBV5-1|TRBJ2-1
ASGTSGGPDEQF
>TRBV7-2|TRBJ1-4
ASSLGHPNEKLF
>TRBV20-1|TRBJ2-2
SASSTSGRTGELF
>TRBV27|TRBJ1-2
ASSLKAGQGRDYGYT
>TRBV19|TRBJ1-3
ASGLTFTGYLSGNTIY
>TRBV6-6|TRBJ1-2
ASSNGQKFYGYT
>TRBV18|TRBJ2-2
ASSPLSREGLAGELF
>TRBV27|TRBJ1-1
ASSPRGWTEAF
>TRBV7-3|TRBJ2-3
ASSFRLAGGTDTQY
>TRBV28|TRBJ2-7
ASSSAGSEQY
>TRBV30|TRBJ1-2
AWSGDRGGGYT
>TRBV4-2|TRBJ1-5
ASSQGTVNQPQH
>TRBV4-2|TRBJ2-1
ASSQEGGKSGSRNEQF
>TRBV4-3|TRBJ1-6
ASSQGGQGSNSPLH
>TRBV19|TRBJ2-2
ASSIRLAGVILVPNTGELF
>TRBV27|TRBJ1-1
ASSSQQVVSTEAF
>TRBV19|TRBJ2-1
ASSIEGSSGEFSSYNEQF
>TRBV29-1|TRBJ2-7
SVDSSGASYEQY
>TRBV5-1|TRBJ2-1
ASSLQAVPGYNEQF
>TRBV4-2|TRBJ2-3
ASSRQGAPDTQY
>TRBV30|TRBJ1-6
AWKGQTASPLH
>TRBV5-1|TRBJ1-1
ASSLGGGVEAF
>TRBV7-3|TRBJ2-1
ASSSGGLASYNEQF
>TRBV7-9|TRBJ2-5
ASSPDTQETQY
>TRBV19|TRBJ2-1
ASRNLGQGSTNEQF
>TRBV4-2|TRBJ2-7
ASSQVHRGRGEQY
>TRBV28|TRBJ1-2
ASSDRGTGKGYGYT
>TRBV6-1|TRBJ1-1
ASSEAELREAF
>TRBV28|TRBJ2-7
ASSPPSARRYEQY
>TRBV2|TRBJ1-5
ASSSAGPHNQPQH
>TRBV2|TRBJ1-6
ASSGTGVISDNSPLH
>TRBV7-9|TRBJ2-7
ASSPTGIAGSYEQY
>TRBV5-6|TRBJ2-1
ASSSLDARGEQF
>TRBV9|TRBJ1-1
ASSVGITRENTEAF
>TRBV6-6|TRBJ2-7
ASSRGQGVTYEQY
>TRBV5-1|TRBJ2-2
ASSPWDRGDTGELF
>TRBV6-5|TRBJ1-6
ASSYRGGSPLH
>TRBV11-2|TRBJ1-2
ASSLGQRFYGYT
>TRBV7-2|TRBJ2-7
ASSFSLQGNEQY
>TRBV6-5|TRBJ1-1
ASSPQGDGYEAF
>TRBV3-1/TRBV3-2|TRBJ2-1
ASSVTLRQSNEQF
>TRBV7-2|TRBJ2-5
ASSLVGGGAQETQY
>TRBV10-3|TRBJ2-5
AISGTSGQETQY
>TRBV18|TRBJ2-4
ASSLSAQGPKNIQY
>TRBV10-3|TRBJ2-1
AISEHGYDEQF
>TRBV7-8|TRBJ2-1
ASSLAGSTEF
>TRBV2|TRBJ1-1
ASSGQGATEAF
>TRBV24-1|TRBJ2-7
ATSETGTYEQY
>TRBV30|TRBJ1-6
AWSKGANSPLH
>TRBV27|TRBJ2-1
ASSFASGSPYNEQF